The clone carrying this T cell receptor beta chain has at least ten counts. The antigen is undetermined. This could be a read error, since a much larger clone is one nucleotide away. Total RNA, at least 5.5 micrograms per sample, was extracted from PBMCs. Using a J-beta primer mix together with a sample-barcoded 5' primer, a second PCR was run for roughly 6 to 12 cycles. TCRdb processed the 5' RACE reads anew with MiXCR; each CDR3 protein has one entry. The data contain around 650,000 distinct CDR3 sequences, roughly 32% of them singletons. The source of the sample is a study of blood T cells in healthy people across ages. Trimming pared 4 bases from V and 3 bases from J, leaving 19 bases between. CDR3 size: 16 residues. CDR1 and CDR2 (germline): SEHNR, FQNEAQ (reference sequence). Study-level results: When one million T cells were used, diversity estimates were thought to be underestimates.

Material for sequencing was blood. This sequence was found in a woman over 75 in good health. This sequence joins TRBV7-9 and TRBJ2-7; D may be TRBD2 (6 bases). The CDR3 reads CASSSDLGGSGYEQYF. The DNA for the CDR3 is TGTGCCAGCAGCTCGGACCTAGGAGGGTCGGGCTACGAGCAGTACTTC.